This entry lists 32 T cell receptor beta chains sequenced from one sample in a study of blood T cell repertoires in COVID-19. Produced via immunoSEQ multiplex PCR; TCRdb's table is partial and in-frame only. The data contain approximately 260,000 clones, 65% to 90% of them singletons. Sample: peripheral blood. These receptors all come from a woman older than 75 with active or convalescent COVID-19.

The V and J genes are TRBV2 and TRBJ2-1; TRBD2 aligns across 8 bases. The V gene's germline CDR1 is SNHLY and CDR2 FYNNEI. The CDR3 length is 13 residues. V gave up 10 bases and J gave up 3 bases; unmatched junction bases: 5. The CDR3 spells CATLAGLYNEQFF. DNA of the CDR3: TGTGCCACCTTAGCGGGGCTCTACAATGAGCAGTTCTTC.

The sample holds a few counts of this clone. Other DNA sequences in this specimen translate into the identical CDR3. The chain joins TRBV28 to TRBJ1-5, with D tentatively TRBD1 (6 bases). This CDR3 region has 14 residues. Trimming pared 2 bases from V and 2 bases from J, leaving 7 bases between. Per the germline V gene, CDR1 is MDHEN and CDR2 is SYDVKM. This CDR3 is CASSLGGGNQPQHF. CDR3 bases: TGTGCCAGCAGTTTAGGGGGCGGCAATCAGCCCCAGCATTTT.

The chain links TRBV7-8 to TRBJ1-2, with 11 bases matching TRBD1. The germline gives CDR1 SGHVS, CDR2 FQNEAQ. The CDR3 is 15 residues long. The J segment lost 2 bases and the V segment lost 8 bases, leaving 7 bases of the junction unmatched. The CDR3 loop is CASQLGQGVNYGYTF. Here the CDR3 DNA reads TGTGCCAGCCAATTGGGACAGGGGGTAAACTATGGCTACACCTTC.

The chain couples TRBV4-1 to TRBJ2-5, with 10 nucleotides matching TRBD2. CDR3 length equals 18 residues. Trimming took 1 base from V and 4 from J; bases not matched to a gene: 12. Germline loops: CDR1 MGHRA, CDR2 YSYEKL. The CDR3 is CASSQGSGGAFPGETQYF. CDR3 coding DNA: TGCGCCAGCAGCCAAGGGAGCGGGGGGGCCTTTCCAGGAGAGACCCAGTACTTC.

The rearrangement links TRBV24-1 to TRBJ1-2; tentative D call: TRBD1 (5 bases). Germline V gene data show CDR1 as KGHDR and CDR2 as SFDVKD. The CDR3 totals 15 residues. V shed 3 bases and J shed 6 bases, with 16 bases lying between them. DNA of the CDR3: TGTGCCACCAGTGATCCAACACCGGAGGGGCATGGCTACACCTTC. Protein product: CATSDPTPEGHGYTF.

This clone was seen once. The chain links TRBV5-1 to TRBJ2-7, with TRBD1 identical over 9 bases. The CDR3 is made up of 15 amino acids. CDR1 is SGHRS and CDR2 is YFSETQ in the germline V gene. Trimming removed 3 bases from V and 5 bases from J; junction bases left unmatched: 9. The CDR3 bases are TGCGCCAGCAGCTCCTCGGCGCGGACAGGGGACGAGCAGTACTTC. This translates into CASSSSARTGDEQYF.

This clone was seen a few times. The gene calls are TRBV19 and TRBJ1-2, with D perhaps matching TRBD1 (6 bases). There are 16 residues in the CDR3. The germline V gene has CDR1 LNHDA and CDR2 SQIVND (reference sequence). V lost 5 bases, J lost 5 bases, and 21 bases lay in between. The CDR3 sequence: CASSPKTRDKTYGYTF. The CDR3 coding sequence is TGTGCCAGTAGTCCCAAAACCCGGGACAAGACATATGGCTACACCTTC. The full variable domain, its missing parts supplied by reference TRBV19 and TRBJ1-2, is DGGITQSPKYLFRKEGQNVTLSCEQNLNHDAMYWYRQDPGQGLRLIYYSQIVNDFQKGDIAEGYSVSREKKESFPLTVTSAQKNPTAFYLCASSPKTRDKTYGYTFGSGTRLTVV.

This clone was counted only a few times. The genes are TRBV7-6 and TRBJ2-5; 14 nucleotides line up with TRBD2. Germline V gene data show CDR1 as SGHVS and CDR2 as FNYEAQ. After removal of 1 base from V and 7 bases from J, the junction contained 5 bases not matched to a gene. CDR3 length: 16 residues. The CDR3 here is CASSLEGTSGRGTQYF. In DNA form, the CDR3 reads TGTGCCAGCAGCTTAGAAGGGACTAGCGGGAGAGGGACCCAGTACTTC.

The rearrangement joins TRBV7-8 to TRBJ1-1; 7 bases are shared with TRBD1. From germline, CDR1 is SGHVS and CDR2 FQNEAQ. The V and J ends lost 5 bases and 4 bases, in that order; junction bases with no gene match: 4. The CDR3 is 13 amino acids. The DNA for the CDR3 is TGTGCCAGCAGCCCGACAGGGCGCACTGAAGCTTTCTTT. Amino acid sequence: CASSPTGRTEAFF.

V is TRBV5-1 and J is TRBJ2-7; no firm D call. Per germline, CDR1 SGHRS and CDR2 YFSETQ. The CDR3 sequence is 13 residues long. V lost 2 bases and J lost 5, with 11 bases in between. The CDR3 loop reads CASSFLPENEQYF. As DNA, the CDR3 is TGCGCCAGCAGCTTCCTCCCCGAGAACGAGCAGTACTTC.

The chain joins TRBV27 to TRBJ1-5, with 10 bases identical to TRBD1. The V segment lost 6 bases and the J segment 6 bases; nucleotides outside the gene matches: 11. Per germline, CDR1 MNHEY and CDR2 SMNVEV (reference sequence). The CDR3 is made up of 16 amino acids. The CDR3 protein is CASRKTGTGDGQPQHF. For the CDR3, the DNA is TGTGCCAGCAGGAAGACTGGGACAGGGGATGGTCAGCCCCAGCATTTT.

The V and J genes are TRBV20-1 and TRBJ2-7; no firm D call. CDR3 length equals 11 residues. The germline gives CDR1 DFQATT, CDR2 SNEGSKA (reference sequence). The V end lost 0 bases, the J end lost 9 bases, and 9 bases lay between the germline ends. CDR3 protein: CSARDGQLQYF. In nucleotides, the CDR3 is TGCAGTGCTAGAGATGGGCAGCTGCAGTACTTC.

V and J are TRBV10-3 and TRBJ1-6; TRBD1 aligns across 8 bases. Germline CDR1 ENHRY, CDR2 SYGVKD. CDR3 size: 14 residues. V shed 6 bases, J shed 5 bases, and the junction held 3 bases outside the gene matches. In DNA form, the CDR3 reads TGTGCCATCAGCGGACAGGGTCATAATTCACCCCTCCACTTT. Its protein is CAISGQGHNSPLHF.

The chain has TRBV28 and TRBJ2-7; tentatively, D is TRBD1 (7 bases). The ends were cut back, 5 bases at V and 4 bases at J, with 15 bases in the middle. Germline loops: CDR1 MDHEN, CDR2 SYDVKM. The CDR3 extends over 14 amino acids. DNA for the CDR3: TGTGCCAGCAGTCGAACAGGGGCGGGGTACGAGCAGTACTTC. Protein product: CASSRTGAGYEQYF.

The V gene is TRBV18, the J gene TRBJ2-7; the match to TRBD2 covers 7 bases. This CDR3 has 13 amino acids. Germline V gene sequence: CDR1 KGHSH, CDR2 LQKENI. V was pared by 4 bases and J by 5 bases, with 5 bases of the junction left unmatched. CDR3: CASSQVGGDEQYF. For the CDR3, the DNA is TGTGCCAGCTCACAAGTGGGGGGGGACGAGCAGTACTTC. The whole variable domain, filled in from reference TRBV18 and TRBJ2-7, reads NAGVMQNPRHLVRRRGQEARLRCSPMKGHSHVYWYRQLPEEGLKFMVYLQKENIIDESGMPKERFSAEFPKEGPSILRIQQVVRGDSAAYFCASSQVGGDEQYFGPGTRLTVT.

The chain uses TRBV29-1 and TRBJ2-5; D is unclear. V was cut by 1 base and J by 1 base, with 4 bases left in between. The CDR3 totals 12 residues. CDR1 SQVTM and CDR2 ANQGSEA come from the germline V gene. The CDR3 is CSVEVGQETQYF. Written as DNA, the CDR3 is TGCAGCGTTGAAGTCGGCCAAGAGACCCAGTACTTC.

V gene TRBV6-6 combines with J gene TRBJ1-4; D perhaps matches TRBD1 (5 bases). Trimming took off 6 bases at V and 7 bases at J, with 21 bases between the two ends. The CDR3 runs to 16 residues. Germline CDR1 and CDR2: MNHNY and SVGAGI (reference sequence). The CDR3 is CASSREAGLVGEKLFF. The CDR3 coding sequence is TGTGCCAGCAGCCGCGAGGCGGGACTAGTGGGTGAAAAACTGTTTTTT.

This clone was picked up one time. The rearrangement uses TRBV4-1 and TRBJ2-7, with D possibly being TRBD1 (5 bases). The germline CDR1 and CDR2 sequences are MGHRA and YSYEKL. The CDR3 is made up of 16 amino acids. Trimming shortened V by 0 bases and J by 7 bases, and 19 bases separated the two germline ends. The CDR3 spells CASSQEGPTHPGEQYF. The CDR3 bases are TGCGCCAGCAGCCAAGAGGGTCCGACACACCCAGGGGAGCAGTACTTC.

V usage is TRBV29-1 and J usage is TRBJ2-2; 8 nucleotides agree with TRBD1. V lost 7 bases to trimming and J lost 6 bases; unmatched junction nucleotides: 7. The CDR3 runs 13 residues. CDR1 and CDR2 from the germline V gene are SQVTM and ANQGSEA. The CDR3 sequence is CSGSTGVPGELFF. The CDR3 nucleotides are TGCAGCGGATCGACAGGGGTGCCCGGGGAGCTGTTTTTT.

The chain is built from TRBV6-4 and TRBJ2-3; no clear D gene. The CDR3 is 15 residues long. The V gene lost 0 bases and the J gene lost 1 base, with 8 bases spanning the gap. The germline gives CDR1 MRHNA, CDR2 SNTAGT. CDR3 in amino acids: CASSDSRGGTDTQYF. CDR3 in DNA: TGTGCCAGCAGTGACTCGAGAGGTGGCACAGATACGCAGTATTTT.

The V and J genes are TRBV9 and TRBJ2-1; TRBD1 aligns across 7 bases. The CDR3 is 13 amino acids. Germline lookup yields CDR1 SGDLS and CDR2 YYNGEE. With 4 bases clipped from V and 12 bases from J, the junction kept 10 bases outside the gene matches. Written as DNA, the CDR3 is TGTGCCAGCAGCCCCCAGACAGGGCAGAGGCAGTTCTTC. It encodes CASSPQTGQRQFF.

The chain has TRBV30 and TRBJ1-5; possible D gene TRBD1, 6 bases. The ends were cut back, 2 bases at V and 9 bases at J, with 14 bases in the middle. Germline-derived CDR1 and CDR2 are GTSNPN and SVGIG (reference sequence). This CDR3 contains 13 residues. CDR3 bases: TGTGCCTGGAGTACGGGGGGCCCTGGGCCCCAGCATTTT. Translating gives CAWSTGGPGPQHF.

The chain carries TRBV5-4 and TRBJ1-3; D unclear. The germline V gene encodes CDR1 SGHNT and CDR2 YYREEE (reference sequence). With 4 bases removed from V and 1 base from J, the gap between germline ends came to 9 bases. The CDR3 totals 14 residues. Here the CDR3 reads CASSAQQSGNTIYF. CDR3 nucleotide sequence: TGTGCCAGCAGCGCTCAACAATCTGGAAACACCATATATTTT.

CDR3 sequence (DNA): TGTGCCAGCAGCCAAGGAGGTGCCGGAAACACCATATATTTT. Encoded protein: CASSQGGAGNTIYF. This sequence joins TRBV3-1 (or the pseudogene TRBV3-2) and TRBJ1-3; D is unresolved. With 1 base removed from V and 4 bases from J, the gap between germline ends came to 8 bases. The germline V gene has CDR1 LGHDT and CDR2 YNNKEL (reference sequence). CDR3 length: 14 amino acids.

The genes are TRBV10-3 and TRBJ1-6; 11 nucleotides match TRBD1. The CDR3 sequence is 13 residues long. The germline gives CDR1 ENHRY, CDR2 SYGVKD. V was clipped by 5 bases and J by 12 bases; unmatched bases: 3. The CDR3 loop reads CAISRGQGEPLHF. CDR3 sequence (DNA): TGTGCCATCAGTAGGGGACAGGGGGAACCCCTCCACTTT.

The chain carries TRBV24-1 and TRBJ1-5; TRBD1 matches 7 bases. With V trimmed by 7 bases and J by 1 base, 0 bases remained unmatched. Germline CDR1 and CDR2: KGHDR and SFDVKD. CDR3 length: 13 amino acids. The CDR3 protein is CATSRGSNQPQHF. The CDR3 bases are TGTGCCACCAGCAGGGGGAGCAATCAGCCCCAGCATTTT.

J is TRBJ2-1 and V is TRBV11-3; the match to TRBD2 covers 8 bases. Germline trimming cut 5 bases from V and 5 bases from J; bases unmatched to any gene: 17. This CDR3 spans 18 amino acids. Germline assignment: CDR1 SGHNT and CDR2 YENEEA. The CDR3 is CASSNRDPRLAGHNEQFF. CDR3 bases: TGTGCCAGCAGCAACCGGGACCCCCGGCTAGCGGGCCACAATGAGCAGTTCTTC.

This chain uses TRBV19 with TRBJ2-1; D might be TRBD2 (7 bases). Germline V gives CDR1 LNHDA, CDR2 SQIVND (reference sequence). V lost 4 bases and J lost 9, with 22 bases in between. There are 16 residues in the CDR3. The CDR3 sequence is CASSTSGLGAFGEQFF. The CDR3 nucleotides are TGTGCCAGTAGTACTAGCGGACTGGGGGCGTTCGGTGAGCAGTTCTTC.

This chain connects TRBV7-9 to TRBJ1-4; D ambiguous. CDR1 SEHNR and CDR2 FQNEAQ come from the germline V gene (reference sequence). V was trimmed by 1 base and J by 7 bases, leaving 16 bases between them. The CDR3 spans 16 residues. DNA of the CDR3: TGTGCCAGCAGCTTAGGAACACTATTGGTGGTTGAAAAACTGTTTTTT. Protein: CASSLGTLLVVEKLFF.

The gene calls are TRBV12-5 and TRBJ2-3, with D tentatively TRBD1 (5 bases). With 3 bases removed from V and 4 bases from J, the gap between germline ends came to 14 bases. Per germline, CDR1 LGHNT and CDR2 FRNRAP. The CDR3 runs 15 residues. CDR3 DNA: TGTGCTAGTGGTTTCCAGTCAGGGATTGCAGATACGCAGTATTTT. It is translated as CASGFQSGIADTQYF.

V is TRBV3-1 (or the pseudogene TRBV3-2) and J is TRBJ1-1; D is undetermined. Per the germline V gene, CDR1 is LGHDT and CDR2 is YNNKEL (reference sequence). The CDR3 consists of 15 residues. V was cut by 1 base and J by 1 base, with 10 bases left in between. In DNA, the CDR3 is TGTGCCAGCAGCCAAGTCCTCAGACAGAACACTGAAGCTTTCTTT. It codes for CASSQVLRQNTEAFF.

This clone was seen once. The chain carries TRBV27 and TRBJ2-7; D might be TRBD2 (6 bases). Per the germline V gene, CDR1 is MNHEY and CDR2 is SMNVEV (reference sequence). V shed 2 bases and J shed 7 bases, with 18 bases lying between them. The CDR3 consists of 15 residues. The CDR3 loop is CASSLGREALTEQYF. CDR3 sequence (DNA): TGTGCCAGCAGTTTAGGCAGGGAGGCTCTTACGGAGCAGTACTTC.